This TCR beta chain was identified in a study of OX40 agonist ivuxolimab in advanced cancers. Only in-frame clones appear in the TCRdb table, and some are missing; sequencing was by immunoSEQ multiplex PCR. Of 75,000 to 80,000 clones detected, 81% appear once; the ten largest clones hold 3.5% to 6%. Per the germline V gene, CDR1 is SGHRS and CDR2 is YFSETQ. The CDR3 is 16 residues long. The germline V and J ends were trimmed by 2 bases and 4 bases, with 18 bases remaining between them. The chain links TRBV5-1 to TRBJ1-2, with a tentative D call TRBD1 (5 bases). The TCR comes from an adult with an advanced solid tumor such as melanoma, head and neck, liver or kidney cancer. Sequencing used CD4+ or CD8+ T cells sorted from blood, obtained in a trial of the OX40 agonist ivuxolimab. CDR3 amino acids: CASSFVGTDRRYGYTF. The CDR3 region has the DNA TGCGCCAGCAGCTTCGTCGGGACGGATCGACGCTATGGCTACACCTTC. Looking up the rest from reference TRBV5-1 and TRBJ1-2 gives the full variable domain: KAGVTQTPRYLIKTRGQQVTLSCSPISGHRSVSWYQQTPGQGLQFLFEYFSETQRNKGNFPGRFSGRQFSNSRSEMNVSTLELGDSALYLCASSFVGTDRRYGYTFGSGTRLTVV.